The next 12 T cell receptor beta chains were all read from a single sample in a study of response to subunit inactivated influenza vaccine. TCRdb itself ran the RT-PCR reads through MiXCR, one entry per CDR3 protein. Among about 650,000 distinct CDR3 sequences listed, about 15% were seen once. This material consisted of PBMCs from blood, taken 14 days before vaccination. The source is a man in his forties or fifties who received an inactivated influenza vaccine.

This clonotype was counted only a few times. In DNA form, the CDR3 reads TGTGCCAGCAGTCCTACCGGGACGACTTTTTACGAGCAGTACTTC. It specifies CASSPTGTTFYEQYF. The chain carries TRBV16 and TRBJ2-7; possibly TRBD1 or TRBD2 for D (5 bases each). This CDR3 has 15 amino acids. Germline V gives CDR1 KGHSY, CDR2 FQNENV. V lost 6 bases to trimming and J lost 4 bases, with 19 bases between them.

The chain has TRBV7-9 and TRBJ2-7; TRBD1 aligns across 7 bases. Germline CDR1 SEHNR, CDR2 FQNEAQ (reference sequence). CDR3 length: 15 amino acids. After removal of 5 bases from V and 6 bases from J, the junction contained 13 bases not matched to a gene. Written as DNA, the CDR3 is TGTGCCAGCAGCATCCCCGGGACAGCAGCTTCCGAGCAGTACTTC. It encodes CASSIPGTAASEQYF.

This clonotype was found a few times. The CDR3, as DNA: TGTGCCAGCAGTTTCTCCCGGGGAATATATAGCAATCAGCCCCAGCATTTT. Its protein product is CASSFSRGIYSNQPQHF. The chain employs TRBV12-3 or TRBV12-4 and TRBJ1-5; D is unclear. V lost 3 bases, J lost 0 bases, and 15 bases lay in between. The CDR3 covers 17 residues.

The chain recombines TRBV20-1 with TRBJ2-7, with 8 bases that match TRBD2. Germline V gene data show CDR1 as DFQATT and CDR2 as SNEGSKA (reference sequence). The CDR3 consists of 13 residues. CDR3 nucleotides: TGCAGCGGGGGGGAAGGGGCCTCCTACGAGCAGTACTTC. Protein: CSGGEGASYEQYF.

This clonotype was seen more than once but under ten times. The chain employs TRBV6-2 or TRBV6-3 and TRBJ2-6; unclear D gene. This CDR3 is built from 15 residues. Trimming removed 2 bases at V and 3 bases at J, with 8 bases between. Germline CDR1 and CDR2: MNHEY and SVGEGT. The CDR3 protein is CASSYSVGGANVLTF. The CDR3 nucleotides are TGTGCCAGCAGTTACAGTGTCGGTGGGGCCAACGTCCTGACTTTC.

The CDR3 bases are TGTGCCAGCAGGCTGACAGGAGTTAACTATGGCTACACCTTC. Protein product: CASRLTGVNYGYTF. J is TRBJ1-2 and V is TRBV12-3 or TRBV12-4; D may be TRBD1 (6 bases). The germline V and J ends were trimmed by 6 bases and 1 base, with 12 bases remaining between them. The CDR3 is made up of 14 amino acids.

In DNA form, the CDR3 reads TGTGCCAGCAGCGATTACAGGCGCGGAAACACTGAAGCTTTCTTT. Translated: CASSDYRRGNTEAFF. The rearrangement uses TRBV9 and TRBJ1-1; TRBD1 might be the D (5 bases). Trimming cost V 3 bases and J 2 bases, with 14 bases left between them. Germline CDR1 is SGDLS and CDR2 is YYNGEE. The CDR3 covers 15 residues.

This clonotype was observed a few times. This rearrangement joins TRBV29-1 to TRBJ2-5; possible D gene TRBD2, 5 bases. The CDR3 is 13 residues long. V was clipped by 6 bases and J by 2 bases, with 13 bases between them. Germline V gene lookup returns CDR1 SQVTM and CDR2 ANQGSEA. DNA for the CDR3: TGCAGCGTGTTGAGGGTGCTACAAGAGACCCAGTACTTC. This translates into CSVLRVLQETQYF.

Turning to this clonotype: A read error may produce the germline difference seen at one junction end. This chain links TRBV20-1 with TRBJ2-7; 7 nucleotides align to TRBD1. There are 12 residues in the CDR3. Looked up from germline, CDR1 is DFQATT and CDR2 is SNEGSKA (reference sequence). The DNA for the CDR3 is TGCAGTGCTCGAGACAGGGCCTACGAGCAGTACTTC. Protein: CSARDRAYEQYF.

V gene TRBV6-1 combines with J gene TRBJ2-3; TRBD1 matches 8 bases. This CDR3 has 16 residues. Germline V CDR1 and CDR2: MNHNS, SASEGT. V trimming: 4 bases; J trimming: 6 bases; junction bases outside the gene matches: 12. The CDR3 DNA follows: TGTGCCAGCAGTGTCTCGTGGGGACAGGTAGGGGATACGCAGTATTTT. Amino acids: CASSVSWGQVGDTQYF.

There are a few counts of this clonotype. The J gene is TRBJ2-5, the V gene TRBV12-3 or TRBV12-4; 9 positions agree with TRBD2. The CDR3 is 16 amino acids. V was pared by 6 bases and J by 4 bases, with 12 bases of the junction left unmatched. The CDR3 loop reads CASSPIGGGASETQYF. The CDR3 DNA sequence: TGTGCCAGCAGCCCCATTGGCGGGGGGGCCTCAGAGACCCAGTACTTC.

This clonotype was recorded a few times. The chain uses TRBV27 and TRBJ2-7; TRBD2 agrees at 15 bases. The CDR3 is made up of 18 amino acids. CDR1 and CDR2 (germline): MNHEY, SMNVEV (reference sequence). The V gene end was trimmed by 4 bases and the J gene end by 4 bases; junction bases not matched to a gene: 11. CDR3 coding DNA: TGTGCCAGCAGTTCACAAGGACTAGCGGGAGGGCCAGGGTACGAGCAGTACTTC. Translated, it gives CASSSQGLAGGPGYEQYF.